The 22 T cell receptor beta chains below all came from one sample that was sequenced in a study of molecular identifiers for immune sequencing clone quantification. Using its own MiXCR run on the PCR reads, TCRdb lists one record per CDR3 protein. The sample has 88,000 or so distinct CDR3 sequences, roughly a fifth seen once. The specimen sequenced was naive CD8+ T cells from blood, with Jurkat cell RNA spiked in. The subset is: FACS-sorted CD8+CD4-CCR7+CD45RA+ naive T cells. Source of these receptors: a human donor in good health. Some libraries in this study had Jurkat cell RNA spiked in.

As regards this clonotype: A much larger clone lies one base from this, so it may be a read error. The rearrangement joins TRBV5-1 to TRBJ2-1; D is unclear. This CDR3 spans 15 amino acids. Germline values: CDR1 SGHRS, CDR2 YFSETQ. The germline V and J ends were trimmed by 4 bases and 4 bases, with 15 bases remaining between them. This chain's CDR3 is CASSPADLDYNEQFF. The CDR3 coding sequence is TGCGCCAGCAGCCCAGCCGACCTCGATTACAATGAGCAGTTCTTC.

As to this clonotype: A much larger clone differs from this one at a single base, so this may be a read error. The chain has TRBV4-2 and TRBJ2-3, with D possibly TRBD1 on 6 matching bases. Per the germline V gene, CDR1 is LGHNA and CDR2 is YNFKEQ. CDR3 length equals 16 residues. The V end lost 1 base, the J end lost 0 bases, and 11 bases lay between the germline ends. The CDR3 coding sequence is TGTGCCAGCAGCCAAGTGACAGGACCTAGCACAGATACGCAGTATTTT. Protein product: CASSQVTGPSTDTQYF.

This clonotype showed up just a few times. This chain uses TRBV3-1 with TRBJ2-6, with D tentatively TRBD2 (7 bases). The CDR3 contains 22 residues. V was trimmed by 0 bases and J by 0 bases, leaving 24 bases between them. Per germline, CDR1 LGHDT and CDR2 YNNKEL (reference sequence). CDR3 sequence (DNA): TGTGCCAGCAGCCAAGAAGAGGGGGGGGGCTCTTTTCAACTCTCTGGGGCCAACGTCCTGACTTTC. Protein sequence: CASSQEEGGGSFQLSGANVLTF.

At least ten counts were recorded for this clonotype. The J gene is TRBJ2-3, the V gene TRBV10-3; 10 bases fit TRBD2. The germline gives CDR1 ENHRY, CDR2 SYGVKD. Germline trimming cut 4 bases from V and 1 base from J; bases unmatched to any gene: 8. There are 17 residues in the CDR3. CDR3 sequence: CAISGGLAGDGTDTQYF. The CDR3 nucleotides read TGTGCCATCAGTGGTGGTCTAGCGGGGGACGGCACAGATACGCAGTATTTT.

In its sample, this clonotype was seen many times. This chain links TRBV27 with TRBJ1-2, with 7 positions matching TRBD1. The junction had 0 bases not matched to a gene; V was cut back by 5 bases and J by 6 bases. Germline V gene data show CDR1 as MNHEY and CDR2 as SMNVEV (reference sequence). The CDR3 covers 11 residues. In DNA, the CDR3 is TGTGCCAGCAGTCAGGGGGATGGCTACACCTTC. The encoded protein is CASSQGDGYTF.

As for this clonotype: Just one base apart from a much larger clone, this may be a read error. Here the CDR3 omits its conserved ending phenylalanine or tryptophan, so a read error is the likely source. Here the CDR3 DNA reads TGTGCCAGCAGTCTCTCCTGGTCAACTGAAGCTTTCTTG. Protein sequence: CASSLSWSTEAFL. The genes are TRBV6-2 or TRBV6-3 and TRBJ1-1; D is uncertain. Trimming pared 5 bases from V and 5 bases from J, leaving 12 bases between. CDR3 length: 13 amino acids. Germline CDR1 and CDR2: MNHEY and SVGEGT.

This clonotype was picked up a small number of times. This rearrangement joins TRBV5-6 to TRBJ2-6; maybe TRBD2 (5 bases). V was shortened by 4 bases and J by 0 bases, with 8 bases between the two germline ends. Germline V gene lookup returns CDR1 SGHDT and CDR2 YYEEEE. The CDR3 runs to 15 residues. The CDR3 here is CASSPEGSGANVLTF. CDR3 nucleotide sequence: TGTGCCAGCAGCCCCGAGGGCTCTGGGGCCAACGTCCTGACTTTC.

In this sample, this clonotype turned up many times. The chain joins TRBV19 to TRBJ2-7; D tentatively reads TRBD1 or TRBD2 (6 bases each). Germline assignment: CDR1 LNHDA and CDR2 SQIVND (reference sequence). The germline V and J ends were trimmed by 8 bases and 5 bases, with 22 bases remaining between them. The CDR3 is 15 amino acids. This chain's CDR3 is CASALGSRGLHEQYF. The CDR3 DNA is TGTGCCAGTGCCCTGGGCTCACGGGGGCTCCACGAGCAGTACTTC.

The genes are TRBV11-1 and TRBJ1-3, with a weak D call TRBD1 (5 bases). The V end was cut by 4 bases, the J end by 2 bases, with 9 bases between. In germline, CDR1 is SGHAT, CDR2 FQDESV (reference sequence). The CDR3 covers 14 residues. The DNA for the CDR3 is TGTGCCAGCAGCTCCTGGGGCACTGGAAACACCATATATTTT. Translation gives CASSSWGTGNTIYF.

This clonotype has ten or more counts. The J gene is TRBJ1-1, the V gene TRBV7-3, with a tentative D call TRBD1 (5 bases). V was shortened by 1 base and J by 6 bases, with 15 bases between the two germline ends. Germline CDR1 is SGHTA and CDR2 is FQGTGA. The CDR3 is made up of 15 amino acids. The CDR3 DNA follows: TGTGCCAGCAGCTTAATGGGGGACCCGATCGCTGAAGCTTTCTTT. Translated, it gives CASSLMGDPIAEAFF.

This clonotype was counted many times. The chain couples TRBV19 to TRBJ2-3; D is uncertain. The CDR3 is 16 residues long. Germline CDR1 reads LNHDA; CDR2 reads SQIVND (reference sequence). V lost 3 bases and J lost 1, with 14 bases in between. In DNA, the CDR3 is TGTGCCAGTAGTATGGATCCTTTATTTGGCACAGATACGCAGTATTTT. Residues: CASSMDPLFGTDTQYF.

This clonotype was counted ten times or more. V usage is TRBV11-2 and J usage is TRBJ2-4; D uncertain. The CDR3 length is 17 residues. V lost 5 bases, J lost 2 bases, and 19 bases lay in between. Germline V gene sequence: CDR1 SGHAT, CDR2 FQNNGV. The CDR3 here is CASSPSRPAMTKNIQYF. The CDR3, as DNA: TGTGCCAGCAGCCCCAGTAGGCCCGCTATGACCAAAAACATTCAGTACTTC. The whole variable domain, filled in from reference TRBV11-2 and TRBJ2-4, reads EAGVAQSPRYKIIEKRQSVAFWCNPISGHATLYWYQQILGQGPKLLIQFQNNGVVDDSQLPKDRFSAERLKGVDSTLKIQPAKLEDSAVYLCASSPSRPAMTKNIQYFGAGTRLSVL.

This clonotype has only a few counts. This chain joins TRBV20-1 and TRBJ2-5; D may correspond to TRBD1 or TRBD2 (6 bases each). The CDR3 extends over 13 amino acids. The V gene lost 0 bases and the J gene lost 7 bases, with 12 bases spanning the gap. CDR1 and CDR2 (germline): DFQATT, SNEGSKA (reference sequence). In nucleotides, the CDR3 is TGCAGTGCTAGAGATCAGGGGAGGTGGACCCAGTACTTC. This sequence encodes CSARDQGRWTQYF.

This clonotype was recorded at least ten times. The rearrangement joins TRBV6-2 or TRBV6-3 to TRBJ1-1, with D unresolved. The germline V gene has CDR1 MNHEY and CDR2 SVGEGT. Trimming cost V 0 bases and J 0 bases, with 8 bases left between them. The CDR3 is 15 amino acids. The CDR3: CASSYSLGMNTEAFF. The CDR3 nucleotides are TGTGCCAGCAGTTACTCGCTGGGTATGAACACTGAAGCTTTCTTT.

The table lists this clonotype with a count of one. A much bigger clone sits one base away, suggesting this may be a read error. The chain joins TRBV10-1 to TRBJ1-5, with D perhaps matching TRBD1 (6 bases). This CDR3 spans 19 amino acids. Germline V gene data show CDR1 as WNHNN and CDR2 as SYGVQD (reference sequence). V was pared by 2 bases and J by 6 bases, with 26 bases between. This CDR3 reads CASSEGGRVQVKSSQPQHF. In DNA form, the CDR3 reads TGCGCCAGCAGTGAGGGGGGCAGGGTTCAAGTGAAATCAAGTCAGCCCCAGCATTTT.

This clonotype was observed many times. The rearrangement uses TRBV5-1 and TRBJ1-1; D gene unclear. Per the germline V gene, CDR1 is SGHRS and CDR2 is YFSETQ. Between the trimmed V and J ends, which lost 0 bases and 10 bases, there was a span of 16 bases. This CDR3 is built from 14 residues. The CDR3 loop reads CASSLEEGAVGAFF. Written as DNA, the CDR3 is TGCGCCAGCAGCTTGGAGGAGGGTGCGGTTGGAGCTTTCTTT.

With regard to this clonotype: This clone may be a read error of a much larger clone one base away. The chain is built from TRBV27 and TRBJ2-3; D is ambiguous. Trimming removed 6 bases at V and 8 bases at J, with 15 bases between. Germline CDR1 and CDR2: MNHEY and SMNVEV (reference sequence). The CDR3 has 13 amino acids. CDR3 sequence: CASRSGSQATQYF. As DNA, the CDR3 is TGTGCCAGCAGATCCGGCAGCCAGGCTACGCAGTATTTT.

A remark on this clonotype: A read error may account for a junction end that differs from germline. This chain joins TRBV7-9 and TRBJ2-2, with D perhaps TRBD1 (6 bases). The germline V gene encodes CDR1 SEHNR and CDR2 FQNEAQ (reference sequence). CDR3 length: 15 residues. The CDR3 sequence: CAGSGRQVSTGELFF. The DNA of the CDR3 is TGTGCCGGCAGCGGTCGACAGGTTAGCACCGGGGAGCTGTTTTTT. Variable domain in full (rest from reference TRBV7-9 and TRBJ2-2): DTGVSQNPRHKITKRGQNVTFRCDPISEHNRLYWYRQTLGQGPEFLTYFQNEAQLEKSRLLSDRFSAERPKGSFSTLEIQRTEQGDSAMYLCAGSGRQVSTGELFFGEGSRLTVL.

This clonotype was seen only a few times. Given a much more abundant clone one base away, this may be a read error. The genes are TRBV6-2 or TRBV6-3 and TRBJ2-7, with D possibly matching TRBD2 (6 bases). The CDR3 runs to 12 residues. Germline V gene sequence: CDR1 MNHEY, CDR2 SVGEGT. The CDR3 nucleotides are TGTGCCAGCAGTTACTGGGGAGGCGAGCGGTACTTC. Protein product: CASSYWGGERYF.

A remark on this clonotype: This may come from a read error, since a much larger clone is one base off. The chain has TRBV7-6 and TRBJ2-5; D is undetermined. Looked up from germline, CDR1 is SGHVS and CDR2 is FNYEAQ. This CDR3 is built from 16 residues. The chain's CDR3 is CAGSLSSGIQQETQYF. The CDR3 nucleotides read TGTGCCGGCAGCTTATCGTCCGGAATACAACAAGAGACCCAGTACTTC.

The chain combines TRBV19 with TRBJ2-6; no clear D. Per germline, CDR1 LNHDA and CDR2 SQIVND (reference sequence). With 7 bases removed from V and 0 bases from J, the gap between germline ends came to 13 bases. The CDR3 consists of 16 residues. CDR3 residues: CASTPLHYSGANVLTF. CDR3 nucleotide sequence: TGTGCCAGTACACCGCTACACTACTCTGGGGCCAACGTCCTGACTTTC.

This clonotype was counted at least ten times. The gene calls are TRBV7-6 and TRBJ2-3; D is ambiguous. Between the trimmed V and J ends, which lost 5 bases and 0 bases, there was a span of 9 bases. CDR1 SGHVS and CDR2 FNYEAQ come from the germline V gene. The CDR3 covers 14 residues. The CDR3: CASSLTRSTDTQYF. The CDR3 DNA follows: TGTGCCAGCAGCCTCACACGGAGCACAGATACGCAGTATTTT.